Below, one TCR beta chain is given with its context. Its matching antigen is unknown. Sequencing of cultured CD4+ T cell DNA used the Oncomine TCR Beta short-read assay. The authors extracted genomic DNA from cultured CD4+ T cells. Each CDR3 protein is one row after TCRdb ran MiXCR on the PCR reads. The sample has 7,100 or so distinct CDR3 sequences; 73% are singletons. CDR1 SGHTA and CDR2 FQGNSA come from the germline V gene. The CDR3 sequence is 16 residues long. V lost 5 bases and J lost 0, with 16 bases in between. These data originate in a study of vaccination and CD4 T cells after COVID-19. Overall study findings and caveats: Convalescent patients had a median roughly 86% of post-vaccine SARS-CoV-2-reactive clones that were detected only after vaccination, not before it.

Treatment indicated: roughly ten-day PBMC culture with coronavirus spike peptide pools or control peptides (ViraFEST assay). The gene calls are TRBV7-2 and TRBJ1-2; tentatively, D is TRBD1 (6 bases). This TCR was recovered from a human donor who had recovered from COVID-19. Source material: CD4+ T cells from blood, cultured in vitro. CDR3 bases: TGTGCCAGCAGCCCTAGGGGGGCGGTGGCTAACTATGGCTACACCTTC. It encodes CASSPRGAVANYGYTF.